This T cell receptor beta chain was documented in a study of beta chain features in type 1 diabetes. As concerns this clone: Its antigen is still unknown.

This CDR3 contains 15 residues. V was clipped by 4 bases and J by 3 bases, with 17 bases between them. Germline V CDR1 and CDR2: SGHRS, YFSETQ. Study-wide results and limits: Fewer junction insertions and more nucleotide deletions appeared in type 1 diabetes patients.

Expressed TCRB transcripts were sequenced because the isolated RNA had all been reverse transcribed beforehand. Sequencing was performed with immunoSEQ multiplex PCR; in TCRdb, only in-frame clones are kept and a portion is missing. Here the sample spans roughly 250,000 clones, 68% being singletons. The source is a young man in good health. Specimen: naive CD4+ T cells from blood. The V call is TRBV5-1, the J call TRBJ2-7, with D tentatively TRBD1 (5 bases). In DNA form, the CDR3 reads TGCGCCAGCAGCGCAGGACAAGCCTCAAGCTACGAGCAGTACTTC. Translation: CASSAGQASSYEQYF.